The 25 T cell receptor beta chains listed next were all sequenced from one sample in a study of neoadjuvant anti-PD-1 for oral cavity cancer. The assay was immunoSEQ multiplex PCR, and TCRdb's table has in-frame clones only and misses some. The data contain about 14,000 clones, 60% to 80% of them singletons. This sample comprised PBMCs, obtained before nivolumab (anti-PD-1) treatment. The receptors derive from a person between 40 and 79 years old with oral cavity squamous cell carcinoma.

This chain links TRBV2 with TRBJ1-2, with D tentatively TRBD1 (5 bases). The ends were cut back, 4 bases at V and 8 bases at J, with 14 bases in the middle. Germline V gene data show CDR1 as SNHLY and CDR2 as FYNNEI. The CDR3 covers 13 residues. CDR3: CASSVNSREGYTF. The DNA for the CDR3 is TGTGCCAGCAGTGTGAACTCCAGGGAGGGCTACACCTTC.

This chain connects TRBV27 to TRBJ2-1; TRBD2 aligns across 10 bases. The CDR3 is 17 amino acids. The germline V gene has CDR1 MNHEY and CDR2 SMNVEV (reference sequence). V lost 2 bases to trimming and J lost 4 bases; unmatched junction nucleotides: 8. CDR3: CASSLGQASGSYNEQFF. The CDR3 DNA reads TGTGCCAGCAGTTTAGGACAGGCTAGCGGGAGTTACAATGAGCAGTTCTTC.

This chain links TRBV10-3 with TRBJ2-3; 8 nucleotides agree with TRBD2. The CDR3 is 15 residues long. CDR1 and CDR2 from the germline V gene are ENHRY and SYGVKD. V was clipped by 3 bases and J by 4 bases; unmatched bases: 6. CDR3 coding DNA: TGTGCCATCAGTGACGTAGGGCGGGGGGCAGATACGCAGTATTTT. Protein: CAISDVGRGADTQYF.

V is TRBV11-2 and J is TRBJ2-1, with 12 bases fitting TRBD2. The germline CDR1 and CDR2 sequences are SGHAT and FQNNGV. The trim removed 5 bases at V and 5 bases at J, leaving 4 bases unmatched. The CDR3 runs to 15 residues. CDR3 sequence: CASSQGTSGHNEQFF. CDR3 in DNA: TGTGCCAGCAGCCAAGGGACTAGCGGGCACAATGAGCAGTTCTTC.

The table lists this clone with a few counts. CDR3 protein: CASSGQNYGYTF. The DNA of the CDR3 is TGTGCCAGCAGTGGGCAGAACTATGGCTACACCTTC. This chain links TRBV28 with TRBJ1-2, with no clear D. Germline V gene data show CDR1 as MDHEN and CDR2 as SYDVKM. There are 12 residues in the CDR3. Trimming pared 5 bases from V and 2 bases from J, leaving 6 bases between.

This sequence joins TRBV25-1 and TRBJ1-5, with D uncertain. This CDR3 region has 17 residues. Germline CDR1 MGHDK, CDR2 SYGVNS. The V and J ends lost 1 base and 0 bases respectively, with 13 bases between them. CDR3 coding DNA: TGTGCCAGCAGTGAATGCCATCAAAGTCGTAGCAATCAGCCCCAGCATTTT. Its translation: CASSECHQSRSNQPQHF.

This rearrangement joins TRBV4-1 to TRBJ1-4; D remains ambiguous. Per germline, CDR1 MGHRA and CDR2 YSYEKL. The CDR3 totals 15 residues. V was clipped by 1 base and J by 2 bases, with 8 bases between them. CDR3 loop: CASSQVQFTNEKLFF. The CDR3 coding sequence is TGCGCCAGCAGCCAAGTGCAGTTCACTAATGAAAAACTGTTTTTT.

The chain links TRBV19 to TRBJ2-1; 9 nucleotides agree with TRBD2. CDR3 length: 14 amino acids. V dropped 1 base and J dropped 10; count of bases not matched to a gene: 5. Germline V lookup: CDR1 LNHDA, CDR2 SQIVND (reference sequence). In DNA form, the CDR3 reads TGTGCCAGTAGTATAGTGCGGGGGGGGACAGAGCAGTTCTTC. Protein product: CASSIVRGGTEQFF.

The chain carries TRBV5-1 and TRBJ2-5; D is uncertain. Per the germline V gene, CDR1 is SGHRS and CDR2 is YFSETQ. V lost 0 bases and J 2 bases, leaving 8 bases between the germline ends. The CDR3 totals 14 residues. CDR3 sequence reads: CASSLGKGQETQYF. The DNA of the CDR3 is TGCGCCAGCAGCTTGGGAAAGGGACAAGAGACCCAGTACTTC.

The rearrangement links TRBV30 to TRBJ1-1; tentative D call: TRBD1 (5 bases). This CDR3 comprises 12 residues. In germline, CDR1 is GTSNPN, CDR2 SVGIG (reference sequence). V lost 4 bases and J 5 bases, leaving 11 bases between the germline ends. Written as DNA, the CDR3 is TGTGCCTGGAACCCGGGGCCGACTGAAGCTTTCTTT. Its protein product is CAWNPGPTEAFF.

This chain connects TRBV27 to TRBJ2-7; possibly TRBD1 or TRBD2 for D (5 bases each). Germline CDR1 MNHEY, CDR2 SMNVEV (reference sequence). The V end was cut by 8 bases, the J end by 2 bases, with 16 bases between. This CDR3 region has 14 residues. CDR3 amino acids: CASGQGELPYEQYF. The CDR3 bases are TGTGCCAGCGGTCAAGGGGAGTTGCCCTACGAGCAGTACTTC.

The rearrangement links TRBV7-2 to TRBJ1-3; a possible D gene is TRBD1 (6 bases). This CDR3 has 16 amino acids. The V gene's germline CDR1 is SGHTA and CDR2 FQGNSA. The V end was cut by 5 bases, the J end by 3 bases, with 17 bases between. The CDR3 protein is CASSPPGGAFGNTIYF. CDR3 coding DNA: TGTGCCAGCAGCCCACCCGGGGGGGCGTTTGGAAACACCATATATTTT.

The chain uses TRBV29-1 and TRBJ1-1, with D hard to call. The CDR3 sequence is 15 residues long. Germline CDR1 and CDR2: SQVTM and ANQGSEA. V shed 0 bases and J shed 1 base, with 12 bases lying between them. The CDR3: CSVEDWWSENTEAFF. The CDR3 coding sequence is TGCAGCGTTGAAGATTGGTGGAGCGAGAACACTGAAGCTTTCTTT.

V usage is TRBV7-2 and J usage is TRBJ2-1, with D unclear. This CDR3 contains 16 residues. From germline, CDR1 is SGHTA and CDR2 FQGNSA. Trimming shortened V by 7 bases and J by 0 bases, and 16 bases separated the two germline ends. Here the CDR3 DNA reads TGTGCCAGCATCAAGGCCTTATCTAGCTCCTACAATGAGCAGTTCTTC. Amino acids: CASIKALSSSYNEQFF.

The rearrangement links TRBV19 to TRBJ1-5; D is unresolved. Germline V gene sequence: CDR1 LNHDA, CDR2 SQIVND (reference sequence). The germline V and J ends were trimmed by 4 bases and 8 bases, with 12 bases remaining between them. This CDR3 comprises 13 residues. The DNA for the CDR3 is TGTGCCAGTAGTAGTCTCCCAGCGGAGCCCCAGCATTTT. Residues: CASSSLPAEPQHF. The full variable domain, with the rest looked up from reference TRBV19 and TRBJ1-5, is DGGITQSPKYLFRKEGQNVTLSCEQNLNHDAMYWYRQDPGQGLRLIYYSQIVNDFQKGDIAEGYSVSREKKESFPLTVTSAQKNPTAFYLCASSSLPAEPQHFGDGTRLSIL.

This clone was seen a handful of times. The gene calls are TRBV19 and TRBJ2-2; D possibly corresponds to TRBD2 (7 bases). Germline loops: CDR1 LNHDA, CDR2 SQIVND (reference sequence). CDR3 length equals 14 residues. Trimming removed 7 bases from V and 3 bases from J, with 12 bases in between. For the CDR3, the DNA is TGTGCCAGTAAGCTAGGGGGGGACACCGGGGAGCTGTTTTTT. Protein sequence: CASKLGGDTGELFF.

The rearrangement joins TRBV28 to TRBJ1-4; D unresolved. The CDR3 totals 16 residues. V was shortened by 6 bases and J by 1 base, with 15 bases between the two germline ends. Germline CDR1 MDHEN, CDR2 SYDVKM. The CDR3 region has the DNA TGTGCCAGCAGCCTGCCCCCTCCTTTAACTAATGAAAAACTGTTTTTT. This sequence encodes CASSLPPPLTNEKLFF.

The gene calls are TRBV30 and TRBJ2-1; 8 positions agree with TRBD1. In germline, CDR1 is GTSNPN, CDR2 SVGIG (reference sequence). V trimming: 0 bases; J trimming: 7 bases; junction bases outside the gene matches: 8. CDR3 length: 15 amino acids. CDR3 sequence: CAWSVLRTGLNEQFF. The CDR3 DNA reads as TGTGCCTGGAGTGTACTCAGGACAGGGCTGAATGAGCAGTTCTTC.

The V and J genes are TRBV9 and TRBJ2-3, with D possibly being TRBD2 (7 bases). Germline CDR1 is SGDLS and CDR2 is YYNGEE. The V end lost 0 bases, the J end lost 5 bases, and 25 bases lay between the germline ends. This CDR3 has 19 amino acids. In DNA, the CDR3 is TGTGCCAGCAGCGTAGAGCCTACCTCCTTCGGGGGGCGGAAAGATACGCAGTATTTT. Encoded protein: CASSVEPTSFGGRKDTQYF.

The chain is built from TRBV6-4 and TRBJ1-2; D unresolved. The CDR3 consists of 10 residues. Germline V gene lookup returns CDR1 MRHNA and CDR2 SNTAGT. Trimming removed 7 bases at V and 5 bases at J, with 5 bases between. CDR3 sequence reads: CASTGYGYTF. As DNA, the CDR3 is TGTGCCAGCACCGGGTATGGCTACACCTTC.

The chain links TRBV10-3 to TRBJ1-2; tentative D call: TRBD1 (6 bases). Germline CDR1 and CDR2: ENHRY and SYGVKD. The V end lost 6 bases, the J end lost 4 bases, and 15 bases lay between the germline ends. This CDR3 is 14 amino acids long. CDR3 loop: CAIRSGGQVYGYTF. The DNA of the CDR3 is TGTGCCATCAGGTCTGGGGGGCAAGTCTATGGCTACACCTTC.

This clone was picked up a small number of times. This sequence joins TRBV5-5 and TRBJ1-1; no definite D call. Per the germline V gene, CDR1 is SGHKS and CDR2 is YYEKEE (reference sequence). V lost 2 bases and J lost 0, with 5 bases in between. CDR3 length: 13 amino acids. In DNA form, the CDR3 reads TGTGCCAGCAGCTTAGGAATGAACACTGAAGCTTTCTTT. Amino acid sequence: CASSLGMNTEAFF. The whole variable domain, filled in from reference TRBV5-5 and TRBJ1-1, reads DAGVTQSPTHLIKTRGQQVTLRCSPISGHKSVSWYQQVLGQGPQFIFQYYEKEERGRGNFPDRFSARQFPNYSSELNVNALLLGDSALYLCASSLGMNTEAFFGQGTRLTVV.

This sequence joins TRBV6-4 and TRBJ2-1, with D tentatively TRBD2 (6 bases). V lost 6 bases and J 8 bases, leaving 23 bases between the germline ends. The germline V gene encodes CDR1 MRHNA and CDR2 SNTAGT. The length of the CDR3 is 16 residues. The CDR3 coding sequence is TGTGCCAGCAGCGGGGGTGGCGGTGGGAGCGTGGATGAGCAGTTCTTC. Translated: CASSGGGGGSVDEQFF.

The chain is built from TRBV5-1 and TRBJ2-1; perhaps D is TRBD1 or TRBD2 (5 bases each). V was trimmed by 2 bases and J by 8 bases, leaving 17 bases between them. The length of the CDR3 is 15 residues. CDR1 and CDR2 from the germline V gene are SGHRS and YFSETQ. CDR3 protein: CASSLMGERSDEQFF. CDR3 coding DNA: TGCGCCAGCAGCTTAATGGGGGAAAGGAGCGATGAGCAGTTCTTC.

The chain employs TRBV14 and TRBJ1-1; 7 bases are a match to TRBD1. CDR3 length: 14 amino acids. Looked up from germline, CDR1 is SGHDN and CDR2 is FVKESK. The V gene end was trimmed by 4 bases and the J gene end by 0 bases; junction bases not matched to a gene: 2. As DNA, the CDR3 is TGTGCCAGCAGCCTACAGGGGATGAACACTGAAGCTTTCTTT. Translating gives CASSLQGMNTEAFF.